This T cell receptor beta chain was identified during a study of beta chain features in type 1 diabetes. Study findings and constraints: Within the patient group, naive, central memory and Treg TCRB repertoires appeared more similar to each other than within healthy donors. VDJ junctions sequenced from type 1 diabetes patients showed fewer insertions and more deletions.

The length of the CDR3 is 14 residues. The junction had 6 bases not matched to a gene; V was cut back by 6 bases and J by 3 bases. Per germline, CDR1 MNHEY and CDR2 SMNVEV (reference sequence). Details on this clone: The antigen remains undetermined.

The authors reverse transcribed all of the isolated RNA, so sequencing captured expressed TCRB transcripts. TCRdb's copy holds only in-frame clones and misses some; the assay was immunoSEQ multiplex PCR. The profile shows around 140,000 clones, 9.5% to 10% of them singletons. The rearrangement links TRBV27 to TRBJ1-1; 8 bases are shared with TRBD1. Source material: central memory CD4+ T cells from blood. This receptor was identified in a woman aged 40 to 50 in good health. DNA of the CDR3: TGTGCCAGCAGAAATACAGGGGGGCACACTGAAGCTTTCTTT. It translates to CASRNTGGHTEAFF.